Many counts were recorded for the clone carrying this TCR beta chain. The antigen remains undetermined. About 500 ng RNA was reverse transcribed with alpha and beta constant-region primers. Alpha and beta chain libraries were made separately by chain-specific third strand synthesis with multiplexing indices. The library had 12-nucleotide molecular identifiers formed by two random hexamers joined together. TCRdb used MiXCR to reprocess the 5' RACE reads, holding one entry per CDR3 protein. The sample has about 13,000 distinct CDR3 sequences, roughly a tenth seen once; the top ten hold about 6.4%. The record originates from a study of HIV-infected patients and healthy controls. Whole-study findings and limits: Significantly higher mean Gini indices appeared in HIV-infected repertoires, possibly reflecting oligoclonality. In healthy controls, MAIT alpha CDR3s were common; in HIV+ repertoires, severely depleted.

Deletions cut 0 bases from V and 4 bases from J, with 9 bases between. Per germline, CDR1 PRHDT and CDR2 FYEKMQ (reference sequence). The CDR3 loop spans 14 amino acids. Whole blood was used without fractionation, so all unsorted peripheral T cells were included. The specimen sequenced was blood. The TCR was taken from an adult in good health. This chain connects TRBV13 to TRBJ2-5; no definite D call. The CDR3 region is CASSLGLRPETQYF. DNA for the CDR3: TGTGCCAGCAGCTTAGGCCTAAGGCCAGAGACCCAGTACTTC. Full variable domain (remainder filled in from reference TRBV13 and TRBJ2-5): AAGVIQSPRHLIKEKRETATLKCYPIPRHDTVYWYQQGPGQDPQFLISFYEKMQSDKGSIPDRFSAQQFSDYHSELNMSSLELGDSALYFCASSLGLRPETQYFGPGTRLLVL.